What follows are 15 T cell receptor beta chains derived from one specimen sequenced in a study of cytomegalovirus exposure and HLA in healthy donors. The data were produced by immunoSEQ multiplex PCR, yet TCRdb's version contains in-frame clones alone and is incomplete. The data show 280,000 or so clones, more than 75% seen once. Material for sequencing was PBMCs. Receptor source: a woman younger than 30 in good health and CMV-seronegative.

In DNA form, the CDR3 reads TGCGCCAGCAGCCCGGGACAGTCGAACACCGGGGAGCTGTTTTTT. This translates into CASSPGQSNTGELFF. The chain couples TRBV4-1 to TRBJ2-2, with TRBD1 matching over 7 bases. Germline-derived CDR1 and CDR2 are MGHRA and YSYEKL. The CDR3 extends over 15 amino acids. Trimming took 4 bases from V and 0 from J; bases not matched to a gene: 2.

This clone was observed once. The sample holds other DNA sequences that translate to the same CDR3. The chain uses TRBV9 and TRBJ2-3; TRBD2 matches 9 bases. This CDR3 contains 16 residues. Germline V gene sequence: CDR1 SGDLS, CDR2 YYNGEE. V trimming: 0 bases; J trimming: 2 bases; junction bases outside the gene matches: 4. CDR3 sequence: CASSVGSSGITDTQYF. The CDR3 nucleotides are TGTGCCAGCAGCGTAGGGTCTAGCGGGATCACAGATACGCAGTATTTT.

The chain uses TRBV9 and TRBJ1-6; maybe TRBD1 (5 bases). Deletions cut 3 bases from V and 8 bases from J, with 21 bases between. This CDR3 spans 17 amino acids. CDR1 is SGDLS and CDR2 is YYNGEE in the germline V gene. The chain's CDR3 is CASSASGGGRLDSPLHF. The DNA for the CDR3 is TGTGCCAGCAGCGCTTCCGGGGGGGGGAGATTAGATTCACCCCTCCACTTT.

The chain is built from TRBV30 and TRBJ1-6, with 9 bases fitting TRBD1. Germline CDR1 reads GTSNPN; CDR2 reads SVGIG (reference sequence). CDR3 length: 13 amino acids. The J segment lost 10 bases and the V segment lost 5 bases, leaving 6 bases of the junction unmatched. The CDR3 loop is CAWGTGLWSPLHF. The CDR3 bases are TGTGCCTGGGGGACAGGGCTTTGGTCACCCCTCCACTTT.

This sequence joins TRBV9 and TRBJ2-1; D might be TRBD1 (7 bases). V lost 3 bases to trimming and J lost 4 bases, with 14 bases between them. CDR3 size: 15 residues. Per germline, CDR1 SGDLS and CDR2 YYNGEE. The CDR3 bases are TGTGCCAGCAGCGCCCAGACAGGGACTTACAATGAGCAGTTCTTC. Translating gives CASSAQTGTYNEQFF.

The rearrangement joins TRBV25-1 to TRBJ2-5; 14 nucleotides match TRBD2. This CDR3 comprises 18 residues. V shed 4 bases and J 3 bases; nucleotides not matched to a gene: 10. The germline CDR1 and CDR2 sequences are MGHDK and SYGVNS. CDR3 region: CASSGLMGLAGVKETQYF. For the CDR3, the DNA is TGTGCCAGCAGTGGGTTAATGGGACTAGCGGGAGTCAAAGAGACCCAGTACTTC.

The chain uses TRBV23-1 and TRBJ2-3; maybe TRBD1 (6 bases). TRBV23-1 is given ORF status, its function remaining uncertain. CDR3 length equals 15 residues. The V and J ends lost 8 bases and 2 bases respectively, with 17 bases between them. Here the CDR3 DNA reads TGCGCCAGCGGCCAACAGGGTGCGATCACAGATACGCAGTATTTT. Translated, it gives CASGQQGAITDTQYF.

The table lists this clone with a count of one. The genes are TRBV2 and TRBJ2-1; no clear D gene. Trimming removed 0 bases from V and 0 bases from J, with 15 bases in between. Germline assignment: CDR1 SNHLY and CDR2 FYNNEI. The CDR3 covers 18 residues. The CDR3 sequence: CASSEALRLRNSYNEQFF. CDR3 nucleotides: TGTGCCAGCAGTGAAGCGCTTCGATTGCGAAACTCCTACAATGAGCAGTTCTTC.

V and J are TRBV15 and TRBJ2-3; 8 nucleotides agree with TRBD2. This CDR3 has 16 residues. V shed 3 bases, J shed 0 bases, and the junction held 5 bases outside the gene matches. Germline-derived CDR1 and CDR2 are LNHNV and YYDKDF (reference sequence). In DNA form, the CDR3 reads TGTGCCACCAGCAGTGAGACTAGCGATAGCACAGATACGCAGTATTTT. The encoded protein is CATSSETSDSTDTQYF. Full variable domain (missing parts from reference TRBV15 and TRBJ2-3): DAMVIQNPRYQVTQFGKPVTLSCSQTLNHNVMYWYQQKSSQAPKLLFHYYDKDFNNEADTPDNFQSRRPNTSFCFLDIRSPGLGDTAMYLCATSSETSDSTDTQYFGPGTRLTVL.

The chain links TRBV4-1 to TRBJ2-1; maybe TRBD1 (6 bases). The CDR3 length is 15 residues. The V gene lost 5 bases and the J gene lost 5 bases, with 16 bases spanning the gap. Germline V gene sequence: CDR1 MGHRA, CDR2 YSYEKL. CDR3 sequence reads: CASSYHRAPDNEQFF. In DNA, the CDR3 is TGCGCCAGCAGCTATCACAGGGCCCCAGACAATGAGCAGTTCTTC.

This chain's CDR3 is CASSWTGGVDQPQHF. The CDR3 DNA follows: TGTGCCAGCAGCTGGACAGGGGGGGTGGATCAGCCCCAGCATTTT. The rearrangement links TRBV5-6 to TRBJ1-5; 10 nucleotides match TRBD1. The V and J ends lost 3 bases and 5 bases, in that order; junction bases with no gene match: 5. CDR1 and CDR2 (germline): SGHDT, YYEEEE. The CDR3 runs to 15 residues.

The rearrangement joins TRBV7-9 to TRBJ2-7; 8 positions agree with TRBD1. Losses at the gene ends were 3 bases for V and 3 bases for J; bases not matched to a gene: 1. Per germline, CDR1 SEHNR and CDR2 FQNEAQ (reference sequence). The CDR3 has 13 residues. Here the CDR3 DNA reads TGTGCCAGCAGCTTCGGACAGGGCTACGAGCAGTACTTC. Its translation is CASSFGQGYEQYF.

This clone has a single count. V usage is TRBV9 and J usage is TRBJ1-4; 7 bases match TRBD1. The CDR3 runs to 19 residues. Germline-derived CDR1 and CDR2 are SGDLS and YYNGEE. With 3 bases clipped from V and 0 bases from J, the junction kept 14 bases outside the gene matches. The CDR3, as DNA: TGTGCCAGCAGCGAAAACAGGGGAGGAAGTTATGCAACTAATGAAAAACTGTTTTTT. Amino acids: CASSENRGGSYATNEKLFF.

The chain couples TRBV9 to TRBJ2-3, with TRBD2 identical over 7 bases. The CDR3 is 16 amino acids. Germline trimming cut 3 bases from V and 2 bases from J; bases unmatched to any gene: 9. Per germline, CDR1 SGDLS and CDR2 YYNGEE. The CDR3 spells CASSEAGTTLTDTQYF. The CDR3, as DNA: TGTGCCAGCAGCGAGGCAGGGACTACTCTCACAGATACGCAGTATTTT.

The chain couples TRBV25-1 to TRBJ2-7; maybe TRBD1 (6 bases). The length of the CDR3 is 14 residues. Germline loops: CDR1 MGHDK, CDR2 SYGVNS. Trimming pared 2 bases from V and 2 bases from J, leaving 10 bases between. DNA for the CDR3: TGTGCCAGCAGTGAAACAGGGTTGACCTACGAGCAGTACTTC. This encodes CASSETGLTYEQYF.